This T cell receptor (beta chain) was sequenced for a study of T cell repertoires in cytomegalovirus infection. Study at large: As its CMV epitopes, the study selected recently identified HLA-C-restricted and well-studied HLA-B-restricted targets. An indication of both CMV infection and matching HLA type came from public TCR beta signatures.

This clonotype was picked up a small number of times. Its matching antigen is unknown. Broader study findings: The response measured ex vivo was dominated by TCR beta clonotypes (HLA-C-restricted and CMV-specific). Totalled public TCR beta family frequency picked out people who carried CMV plus the relevant HLA.

In TCRdb, the reads were re-called with MiXCR into one record per CDR3 protein. The table shows 45,000 to 60,000 distinct CDR3 sequences, with 15% to 25% occurring only once. The specimen was CD8+ T cells from cultured PBMCs, collected from culture after CMV antigen stimulation. The TCR sequence derives from a human donor in good health (CMV status not recorded). Some clones in this sample may be carry-over from other donors' samples.

The CDR3 region has the DNA TGTGCCAGCAGCGGAGCGGGTCGCTCCTACAATGAGCAGTTCTTC. The encoded protein is CASSGAGRSYNEQFF. The V call is TRBV9, the J call TRBJ2-1; a possible D gene is TRBD2 (6 bases). The V end lost 3 bases, the J end lost 0 bases, and 10 bases lay between the germline ends. Germline values: CDR1 SGDLS, CDR2 YYNGEE. The CDR3 sequence is 15 residues long.